The clone carrying this T cell receptor (beta chain) was counted ten times or more. Antigen unknown. The ends were cut back, 8 bases at V and 1 base at J, with 12 bases in the middle. The CDR3 has 15 amino acids. MiXCR, run by TCRdb on the reads, gives a single entry per CDR3 protein. The sample consists of roughly 630,000 distinct CDR3 sequences, 24% of them appearing once. The data were obtained in a study of T cell repertoires in cytomegalovirus infection. Study-wide results and caveats: Dominant in the ex vivo response were TCR beta clonotypes restricted by HLA-C and specific for CMV.

This rearrangement joins TRBV12-3 or TRBV12-4 to TRBJ2-6; either TRBD1 or TRBD2 may fit D (5 bases each). The sequencing sample was made of CD8+ T cells from PBMCs. This receptor was taken from a human donor in good health (CMV status not recorded). Some clones in this sample may be carry-over from other donors' samples. The CDR3 DNA is TGTGCCAGCGATTCTTGGGGGTCTGGGGCCAACGTCCTGACTTTC. Translation gives CASDSWGSGANVLTF.